This T cell receptor beta chain was sequenced in a study of shared clonotypes between healthy human individuals. Per germline, CDR1 SGHRS and CDR2 YFSETQ. The V end lost 4 bases, the J end lost 1 base, and 20 bases lay between the germline ends. CDR3 length equals 17 residues. TCRdb's copy holds only in-frame clones and misses some; the assay was immunoSEQ multiplex PCR. The table lists about 1.1 million clones, roughly 80% of them singletons, with approximately 0.9% in the top ten. The receptor was derived from a man aged 18-30 years in good health. Some clones in this sample may be carry-over from other donors' samples. The V and J genes are TRBV5-1 and TRBJ1-1; a possible D gene is TRBD1 (6 bases). Sequencing was done on a sample of memory CD4+ T cells from PBMCs. Subset in this sample: CD45RA-negative fraction. CDR3 bases: TGCGCCAGCAGCCCACTCCCACAGGGAGGGGGGAACACTGAAGCTTTCTTT. Protein: CASSPLPQGGGNTEAFF.